This TCR beta chain is drawn from a study of a mutant IDH1 vaccine in newly diagnosed glioma. Study-level background: Males made up approximately 62% and females approximately 40% of treated patients, whose mean age was about 37 years.

Study-level results: Induction of immune responses by the vaccine occurred in 93.3% of patients. Variations in leading peripheral T cell clonotypes appeared to have no connection with pseudoprogression.

The time point denotes: baseline, week 1 (first vaccination visit). Treatment specified: pre-vaccination baseline after standard-of-care therapy. In every donor, the tumor was a new WHO grade 3 or 4 IDH1-mutant, ATRX-lost astrocytoma. A remark on this clone: The antigen is undetermined.

Measured with immunoSEQ multiplex PCR; TCRdb has only the in-frame clones, and not every one. The sample carries 45,000 to 65,000 clones, 65% to 85% recorded once. V gave up 0 bases and J gave up 8 bases, with 17 bases separating them. CDR3 length equals 15 residues. The germline CDR1 and CDR2 sequences are SGDLS and YYNGEE. The specimen was PBMCs, collected from a glioma patient treated with radiotherapy, temozolomide or both. The origin of this receptor is a young man with glioma. This chain connects TRBV9 to TRBJ1-2, with no clear D. The CDR3 reads CASSVVSASVEGYTF. DNA of the CDR3: TGTGCCAGCAGCGTAGTGTCGGCCTCGGTGGAGGGCTACACCTTC.